Following are 4 T cell receptor beta chains from one sample sequenced in a study of radiotherapy plus CTLA-4 blockade in lung cancer. Produced via immunoSEQ multiplex PCR; TCRdb's table is partial and in-frame only. This sample yields some 50,000 clones, of which roughly 86% are seen a single time; approximately 5% belongs to the top ten. The sequences come from peripheral blood, collected from a patient treated with radiotherapy plus ipilimumab. The receptors were sampled from a human donor with non-small cell lung cancer whose response to radiotherapy plus ipilimumab could not be evaluated.

The chain uses TRBV6-5 and TRBJ2-1; 13 nucleotides line up with TRBD2. CDR3 length: 16 amino acids. CDR1 and CDR2 from the germline V gene are MNHEY and SVGAGI. J gave up 2 bases and V 4 bases, and 2 bases lay outside the gene matches. Here the CDR3 DNA reads TGTGCCAGCAGTTCCGGGACTAGCGGGACCTACAATGAGCAGTTCTTC. This encodes CASSSGTSGTYNEQFF.

The gene calls are TRBV27 and TRBJ1-2, with TRBD1 matching over 10 bases. The germline V gene encodes CDR1 MNHEY and CDR2 SMNVEV (reference sequence). The CDR3 length is 14 residues. V shed 3 bases and J 4 bases; nucleotides not matched to a gene: 2. The CDR3 protein is CASSFWDRGYGYTF. CDR3 DNA: TGTGCCAGCAGTTTTTGGGACAGGGGCTATGGCTACACCTTC.

This chain links TRBV28 with TRBJ1-1, with no clear D. V was trimmed by 0 bases and J by 5 bases, leaving 7 bases between them. CDR1 and CDR2 from the germline V gene are MDHEN and SYDVKM. There are 13 residues in the CDR3. CDR3 sequence reads: CASSLWGQTEAFF. Written as DNA, the CDR3 is TGTGCCAGCAGTTTATGGGGCCAGACTGAAGCTTTCTTT.

The rearrangement uses TRBV19 and TRBJ1-5, with 8 positions matching TRBD1. The V gene's germline CDR1 is LNHDA and CDR2 SQIVND (reference sequence). The V segment lost 9 bases and the J segment 2 bases; nucleotides outside the gene matches: 9. This CDR3 has 15 amino acids. The CDR3 DNA follows: TGTGCCAGCAAAACTACAGGGGGAGGCAATCAGCCCCAGCATTTT. This sequence encodes CASKTTGGGNQPQHF. The full variable domain, completed using reference TRBV19 and TRBJ1-5, is DGGITQSPKYLFRKEGQNVTLSCEQNLNHDAMYWYRQDPGQGLRLIYYSQIVNDFQKGDIAEGYSVSREKKESFPLTVTSAQKNPTAFYLCASKTTGGGNQPQHFGDGTRLSIL.